This T cell receptor (beta chain) derives from a study of T cell repertoires in cytomegalovirus infection. Trimming at V came to 6 bases and at J to 8 bases, leaving 4 bases not matched to a gene. Germline CDR1 is MNHNS and CDR2 is SASEGT. The CDR3 runs 13 residues. The sample holds a few counts of this clonotype. The antigen is unknown. TCRdb independently ran MiXCR on the reads; one entry per CDR3 protein. The table records 250,000 to 400,000 distinct CDR3 sequences, just under 25% of them present only once. The chain has TRBV6-1 and TRBJ2-1; 10 nucleotides line up with TRBD2. Sequencing was performed on cultured PBMCs, taken from culture after CMV antigen stimulation. This sequence originates from a human donor in good health (CMV status not recorded). Some clones in this sample may be carry-over from other donors' samples. The CDR3 nucleotides read TGTGCCAGCAGGGCTAGCGGGAGCGATGAGCAGTTCTTC. Translating gives CASRASGSDEQFF.